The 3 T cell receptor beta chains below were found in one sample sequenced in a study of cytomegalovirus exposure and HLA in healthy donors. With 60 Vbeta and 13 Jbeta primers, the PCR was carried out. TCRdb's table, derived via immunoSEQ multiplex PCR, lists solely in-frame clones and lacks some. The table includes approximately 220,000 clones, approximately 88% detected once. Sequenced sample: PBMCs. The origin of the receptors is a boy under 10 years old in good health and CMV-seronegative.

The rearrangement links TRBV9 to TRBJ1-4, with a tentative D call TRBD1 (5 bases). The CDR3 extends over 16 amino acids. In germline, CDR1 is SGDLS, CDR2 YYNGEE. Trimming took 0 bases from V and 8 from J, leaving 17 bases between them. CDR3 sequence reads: CASSVGLGGVGEKLFF. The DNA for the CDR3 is TGTGCCAGCAGCGTAGGATTAGGAGGGGTTGGGGAAAAACTGTTTTTT.

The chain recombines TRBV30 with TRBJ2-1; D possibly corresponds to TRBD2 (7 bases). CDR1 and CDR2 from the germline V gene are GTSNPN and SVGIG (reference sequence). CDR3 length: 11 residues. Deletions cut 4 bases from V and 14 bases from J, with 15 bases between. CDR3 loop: CAWNRGGEEFF. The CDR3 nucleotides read TGTGCCTGGAACCGCGGGGGCGAAGAGTTCTTC.

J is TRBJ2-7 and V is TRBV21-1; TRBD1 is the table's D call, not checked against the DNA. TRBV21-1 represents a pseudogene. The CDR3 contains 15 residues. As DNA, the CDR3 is TGTGCCAGCAGCCCACCGGGACAGGAGAAATACGAGCAGTACTTC. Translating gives CASSPPGQEKYEQYF.